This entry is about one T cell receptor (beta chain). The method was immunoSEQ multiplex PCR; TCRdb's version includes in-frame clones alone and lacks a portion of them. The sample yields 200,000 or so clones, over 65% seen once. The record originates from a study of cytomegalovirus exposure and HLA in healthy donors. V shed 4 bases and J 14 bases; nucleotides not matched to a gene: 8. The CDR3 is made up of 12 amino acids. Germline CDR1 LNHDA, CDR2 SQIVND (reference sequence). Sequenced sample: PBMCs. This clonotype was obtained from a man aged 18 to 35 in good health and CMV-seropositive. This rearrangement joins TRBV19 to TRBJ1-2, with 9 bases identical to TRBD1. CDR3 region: CASSTRDRAVTF. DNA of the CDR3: TGTGCCAGTAGTACACGGGACAGGGCTGTTACCTTC.